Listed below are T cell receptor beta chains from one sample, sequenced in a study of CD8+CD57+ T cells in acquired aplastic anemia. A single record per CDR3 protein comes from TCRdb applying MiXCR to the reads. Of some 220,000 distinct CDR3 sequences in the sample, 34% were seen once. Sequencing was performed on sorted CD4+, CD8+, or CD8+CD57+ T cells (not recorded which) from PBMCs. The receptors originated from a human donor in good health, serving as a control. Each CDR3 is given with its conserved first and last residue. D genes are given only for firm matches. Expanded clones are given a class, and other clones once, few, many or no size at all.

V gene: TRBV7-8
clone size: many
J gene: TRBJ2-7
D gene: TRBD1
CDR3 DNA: TGTGCCAGCAGCTTAGAAGGGGGCTTGGGGACCAGCTCCTACGAGCAGTACTTC
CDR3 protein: CASSLEGGLGTSSYEQYF

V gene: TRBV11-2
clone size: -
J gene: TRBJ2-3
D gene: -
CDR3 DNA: TGTGCCAGCGGCCCAGAAGCGGCTAGCGTTCGCGATACGCAGTATTTT
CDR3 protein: CASGPEAASVRDTQYF

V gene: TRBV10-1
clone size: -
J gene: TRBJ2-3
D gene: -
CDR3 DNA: TGTGCCAGCAGGGCCAGGGGATCCGGGGATACGCAGTATTTT
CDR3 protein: CASRARGSGDTQYF

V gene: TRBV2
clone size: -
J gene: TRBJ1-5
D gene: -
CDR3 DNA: TGTGCCAGCAGTTCTACTTACAGGGCTCCCCAGCATTTT
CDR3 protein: CASSSTYRAPQHF

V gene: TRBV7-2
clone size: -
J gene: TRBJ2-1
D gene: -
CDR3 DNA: TGTGCCAGCAGCTTAGCTTTCCGTGAGCAGTTCTTC
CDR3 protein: CASSLAFREQFF

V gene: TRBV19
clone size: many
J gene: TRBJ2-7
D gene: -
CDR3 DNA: TGTGCCAGTAGTATCCAGAGCTCCTACGAGCAGTACTTC
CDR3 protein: CASSIQSSYEQYF

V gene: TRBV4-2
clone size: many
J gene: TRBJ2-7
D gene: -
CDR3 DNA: TGTGCCAGCAGCCAAGTAGGGAGAACCTACGAGCAGTACTTC
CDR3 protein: CASSQVGRTYEQYF

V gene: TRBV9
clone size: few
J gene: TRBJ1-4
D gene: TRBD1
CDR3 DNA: TGTGCCAGCAGCCCGACGGACAGGGGGCTTTCTAATGAAAAACTGTTTTTT
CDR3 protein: CASSPTDRGLSNEKLFF

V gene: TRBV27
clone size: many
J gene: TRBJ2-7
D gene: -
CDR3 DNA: TGTGCCAGCAGGGCCGGGACCGAAAACTACGAGCAGTACTTC
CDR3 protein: CASRAGTENYEQYF

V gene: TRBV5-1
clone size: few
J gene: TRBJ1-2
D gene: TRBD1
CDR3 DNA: TGCGCCAGCAGCTTGGCTGGGACAGGGAGTTTCAACTATGGCTACACCTTC
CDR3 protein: CASSLAGTGSFNYGYTF

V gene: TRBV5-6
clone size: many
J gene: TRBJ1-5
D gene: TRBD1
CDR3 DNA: TGTGCCAGCAGCTTCGGACAGGTCAATCAGCCCCAGCATTTT
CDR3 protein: CASSFGQVNQPQHF

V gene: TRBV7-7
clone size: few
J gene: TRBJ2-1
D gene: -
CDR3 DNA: TGTGCCAGCAGTCGAGCGGCCTCCAATGAGCAGTTCTTC
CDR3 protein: CASSRAASNEQFF

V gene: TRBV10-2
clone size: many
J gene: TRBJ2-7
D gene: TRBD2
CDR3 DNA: TGCGCCAGCAGTCGGTCTAGCGGTCCCTACGAGCAGTACTTC
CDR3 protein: CASSRSSGPYEQYF

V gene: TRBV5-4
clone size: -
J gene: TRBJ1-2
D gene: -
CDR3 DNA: TGTGCCAGCAGCTCGGACAGAGCTAACTATGGCTACACCTTC
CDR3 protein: CASSSDRANYGYTF

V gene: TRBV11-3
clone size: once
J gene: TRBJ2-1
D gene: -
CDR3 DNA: TGTGCCAGCAGCGGTAGTGGGGGGCAGTTCTTC
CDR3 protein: CASSGSGGQFF

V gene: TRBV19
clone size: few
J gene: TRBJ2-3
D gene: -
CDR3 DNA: TGTGCCAGTAGTATAGTCGGCACAGATACGCAGTATTTT
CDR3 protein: CASSIVGTDTQYF

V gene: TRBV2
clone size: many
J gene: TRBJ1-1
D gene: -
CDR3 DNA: TGTGCCAGCAGGAGGGTTGCTGAAGCTTTCTTT
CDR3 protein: CASRRVAEAFF

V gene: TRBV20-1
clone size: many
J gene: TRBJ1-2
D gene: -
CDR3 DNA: TGCAGTGCATCCCAAACCTATGGCTACACCTTC
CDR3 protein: CSASQTYGYTF

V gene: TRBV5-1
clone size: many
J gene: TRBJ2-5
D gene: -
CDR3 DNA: TGCGCCAGCAGCTTGGACGTAGAGACCCAGTACTTC
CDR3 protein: CASSLDVETQYF

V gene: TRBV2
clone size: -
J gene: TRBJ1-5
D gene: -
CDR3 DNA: TGTGCCAGCAGGTTACTGGGACCGCAAAATCAGCCCCAGCATTTT
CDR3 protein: CASRLLGPQNQPQHF

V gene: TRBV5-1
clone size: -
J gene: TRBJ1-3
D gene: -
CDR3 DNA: TGCGCCAGCAGCTTTGGCCTCACGAGGGGAAACACCATATATTTT
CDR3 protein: CASSFGLTRGNTIYF

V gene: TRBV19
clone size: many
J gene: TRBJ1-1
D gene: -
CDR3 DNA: TGTGCCAGTACTTCACGAGGGGGAAGCGGCACTGAAGCTTTCTTT
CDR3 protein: CASTSRGGSGTEAFF

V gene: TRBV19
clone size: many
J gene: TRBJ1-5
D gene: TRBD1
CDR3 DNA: TGTGCCAGTAGTATTAACTCAGGGGGTTGGAAGAGCAATCAGCCCCAGCATTTT
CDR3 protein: CASSINSGGWKSNQPQHF

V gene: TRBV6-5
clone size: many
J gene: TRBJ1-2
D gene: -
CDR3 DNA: TGTGCCAGCAGTTACGATTTTCGTGGACGGGAGGCCTTC
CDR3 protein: CASSYDFRGREAF

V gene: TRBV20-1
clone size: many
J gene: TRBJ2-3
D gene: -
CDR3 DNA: TGCAGTGCTAGAGATCATAGTACAGATACGCAGTATTTT
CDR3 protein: CSARDHSTDTQYF

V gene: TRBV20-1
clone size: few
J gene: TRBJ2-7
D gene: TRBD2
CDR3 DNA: TGCAGTGCTAGAGTCCCGGGACAGCGGGGGGGGTCCTACGAGCAGTACTTC
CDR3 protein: CSARVPGQRGGSYEQYF

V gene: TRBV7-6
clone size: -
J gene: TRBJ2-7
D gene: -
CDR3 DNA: TGTGCCAGCATCACCCCCGGGTCTAGCATCGAGCAGTACTTC
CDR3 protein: CASITPGSSIEQYF

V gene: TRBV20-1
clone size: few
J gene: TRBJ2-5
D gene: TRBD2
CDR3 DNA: TGCAGTGCTAGAGATACGGGTTCGCTAGCGGGGGTGGGAGAGACCCAGTACTTC
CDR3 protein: CSARDTGSLAGVGETQYF

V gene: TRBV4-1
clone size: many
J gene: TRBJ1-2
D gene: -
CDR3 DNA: TGCGCCAGCAGCCAAGTGGGCAGGAGTTACTATGGCTACACCTTC
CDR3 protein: CASSQVGRSYYGYTF

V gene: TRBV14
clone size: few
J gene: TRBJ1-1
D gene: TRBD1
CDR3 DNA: TGTGCCAGCAGCCGATACAGGGGGCAGTCTGCTGAAGCTTTCTTT
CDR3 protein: CASSRYRGQSAEAFF

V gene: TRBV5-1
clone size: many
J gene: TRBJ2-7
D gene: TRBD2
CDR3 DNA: TGCGCCAGCAGCAGAAGCCAGACTAGCGGGAGCGTGTACGAGCAGTACTTC
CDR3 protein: CASSRSQTSGSVYEQYF

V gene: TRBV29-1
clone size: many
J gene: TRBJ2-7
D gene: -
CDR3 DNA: TGCAGCGCCGAATGGGGCAGGAATGAGCAGTACTTC
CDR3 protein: CSAEWGRNEQYF

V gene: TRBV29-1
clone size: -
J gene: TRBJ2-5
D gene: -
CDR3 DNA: TGCAGCGTGAGGACCGATCAAGAGACCCAGTACTTC
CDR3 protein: CSVRTDQETQYF

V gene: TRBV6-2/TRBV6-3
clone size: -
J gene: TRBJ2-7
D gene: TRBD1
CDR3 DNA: TGTGCCAGCAGTTACCCGTTGTGGGGGACAGGGGGGGCCTACGAGCAGTACTTC
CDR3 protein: CASSYPLWGTGGAYEQYF

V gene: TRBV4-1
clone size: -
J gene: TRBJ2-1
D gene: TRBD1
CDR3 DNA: TGCGCCAGCAGCCAAGATCGCACAGGGGTGTCCTACAATGAGCAGTTCTTC
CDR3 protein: CASSQDRTGVSYNEQFF

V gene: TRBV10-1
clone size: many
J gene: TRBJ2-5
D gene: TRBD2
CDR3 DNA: TGCGCCAGCTCTTCCACGGGAGGGCCGGGAAAGACCCAGTACTTC
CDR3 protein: CASSSTGGPGKTQYF

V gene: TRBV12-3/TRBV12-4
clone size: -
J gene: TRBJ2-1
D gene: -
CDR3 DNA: TGTGCCAGCAGTTTGAACAAAATGACCTACAATGAGCAGTTCTTC
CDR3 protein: CASSLNKMTYNEQFF

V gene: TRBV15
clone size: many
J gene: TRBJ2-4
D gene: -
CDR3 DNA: TGTGCCACCAGCAGGGCGGGCTCAGGGGGGCAGTACTTC
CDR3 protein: CATSRAGSGGQYF

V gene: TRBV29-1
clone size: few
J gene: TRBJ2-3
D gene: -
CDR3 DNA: TGCAGCGTTGAGGAGGCAGATACGCAGTATTTT
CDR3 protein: CSVEEADTQYF

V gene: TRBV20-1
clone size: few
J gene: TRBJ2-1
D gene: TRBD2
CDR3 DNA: TGCAGTGCTTCTGGACTAGCGGGGCATAACAATGAGCAGTTCTTC
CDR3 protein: CSASGLAGHNNEQFF

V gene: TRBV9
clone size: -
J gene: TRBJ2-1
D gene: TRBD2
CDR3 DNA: TGTGCCAGCAGCGTAGTCGGGGGGATATCCTCCTACAATGAGCAGTTCTTC
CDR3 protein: CASSVVGGISSYNEQFF

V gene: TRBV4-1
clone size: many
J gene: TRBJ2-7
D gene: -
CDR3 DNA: TGCGCCAGCAGCCAAGGCCCCGCCCACAGGGGAGGGATCTCCGAGCAGTACTTC
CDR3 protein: CASSQGPAHRGGISEQYF

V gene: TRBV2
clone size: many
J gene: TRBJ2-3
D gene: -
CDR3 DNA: TGTGCCAGCAGTGTGACTGGAGGGGCAGATACGCAGTATTTT
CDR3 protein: CASSVTGGADTQYF

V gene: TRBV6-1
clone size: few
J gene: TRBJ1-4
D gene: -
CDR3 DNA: TGTGCCAGCAGCCTTAACAGGGATGAAAAACTGTTTTTT
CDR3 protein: CASSLNRDEKLFF

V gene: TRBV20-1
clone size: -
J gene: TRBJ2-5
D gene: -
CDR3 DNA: TGCGGTGCTAGAGATAGCGGCGGGGTCGATGGGGCACAAGAGACCCAGTACTTC
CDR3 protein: CGARDSGGVDGAQETQYF

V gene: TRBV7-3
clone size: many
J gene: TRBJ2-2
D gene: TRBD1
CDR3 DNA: TGTGCCAGCAGCTTACAGGGGGTCACCGGGGAGCTGTTTTTT
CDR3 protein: CASSLQGVTGELFF

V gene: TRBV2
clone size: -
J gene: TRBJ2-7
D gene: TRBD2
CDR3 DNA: TGTGCCGGGGCGGGACTAGCGGGATTAGAGCAGTACTTC
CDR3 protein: CAGAGLAGLEQYF

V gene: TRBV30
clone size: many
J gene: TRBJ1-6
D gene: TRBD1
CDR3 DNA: TGTGCCTGGAGTGTAGGACAGGGTGGTTCACCCCTCCACTTT
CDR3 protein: CAWSVGQGGSPLHF

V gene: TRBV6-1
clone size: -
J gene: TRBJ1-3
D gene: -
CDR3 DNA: TGTGCCAGCAGTAGAAAAGCAGGGGACTCTGGAAACACCATATATTTT
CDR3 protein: CASSRKAGDSGNTIYF

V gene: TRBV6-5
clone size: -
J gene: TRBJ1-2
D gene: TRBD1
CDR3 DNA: TGTGCCAGCAGTTACTCCGGGCAGGGGGAAAGCTATGGCTACACCTTC
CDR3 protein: CASSYSGQGESYGYTF

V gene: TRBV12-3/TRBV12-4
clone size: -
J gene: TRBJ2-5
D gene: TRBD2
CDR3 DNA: TGTGCCAGCAGATACATGACTAGCGGGGGAGAGACCCAGTACTTC
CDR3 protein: CASRYMTSGGETQYF

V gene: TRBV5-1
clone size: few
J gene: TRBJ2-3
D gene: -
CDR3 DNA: TGCGCCAGCTCCCCCCGGGGGTTCACAGATACGCAGTATTTT
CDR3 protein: CASSPRGFTDTQYF

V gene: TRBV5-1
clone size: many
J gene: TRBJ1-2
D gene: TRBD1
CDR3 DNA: TGCGCCAGCAGCTTGCGGACAGGGGGGGATGGCTACACCTTC
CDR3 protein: CASSLRTGGDGYTF

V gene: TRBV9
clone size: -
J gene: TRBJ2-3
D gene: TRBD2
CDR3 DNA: TGTGCCAGCAGCGTAGGGCTAGCGGGGGATACAGATACGCAGTATTTT
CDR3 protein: CASSVGLAGDTDTQYF

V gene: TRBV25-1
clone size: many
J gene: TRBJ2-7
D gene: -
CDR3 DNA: TGTGCCAGCAGTGAATTGGCGGGGGCCTCCTACGAGCAGTACTTC
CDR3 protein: CASSELAGASYEQYF